One TCR beta chain is described in this entry. This sample is drawn from a study of blood T cell repertoires in COVID-19. Study summary: Donors in the United States, Italy and Spain gave samples during acute or convalescent COVID-19. From T cells, B-cell-depleted T cells, or PBMCs came the material, which was cDNA or gDNA.

The V end lost 1 base, the J end lost 6 bases, and 18 bases lay between the germline ends. The CDR3 spans 17 residues. Germline lookup yields CDR1 SGHVS and CDR2 FQNEAQ. Study processing details: Reference gene primer amplification gave nucleated cell count estimates. Here immunoSEQ multiplex PCR was the method, and the copy in TCRdb shows in-frame clones only, minus some. D and trimming come from the DNA, and the V and J calls and clone size come from that table. The data show 200,000 or so clones, with 84% seen just once and around 2.5% held by the top ten. V usage is TRBV7-8 and J usage is TRBJ2-2; weak D call: TRBD2 (6 bases). The receptor comes from a man aged 40-50 years who had recovered from COVID-19. The sample comprised peripheral blood. In DNA, the CDR3 is TGTGCCAGCAGCTTAGAGTATACGGGAGCAGTTGCCGGGGAGCTGTTTTTT. Protein sequence: CASSLEYTGAVAGELFF.